These 26 T cell receptor beta chains were all obtained from the same sample, sequenced in a study of shared clonotypes between healthy human individuals. Repertoires were generated with immunoSEQ multiplex PCR, while TCRdb's copy carries only in-frame clones and drops some. The sample lists roughly 640,000 clones, roughly 70% occurring once. Specimen: memory CD4+ T cells sorted from blood. Described subset: CD45RA-negative fraction. These receptors were obtained from a woman in her 30s in good health.

The rearrangement links TRBV5-6 to TRBJ1-5, with D unclear. The V and J ends lost 9 bases and 0 bases respectively, with 10 bases between them. Germline V gene lookup returns CDR1 SGHDT and CDR2 YYEEEE. The CDR3 runs to 13 residues. The CDR3: CAINRYSNQPQHF. CDR3 nucleotide sequence: TGTGCCATTAATAGGTATAGCAATCAGCCCCAGCATTTT.

The J gene is TRBJ2-1, the V gene TRBV11-2, with a weak D call TRBD1 (5 bases). Trimming removed 7 bases at V and 5 bases at J, with 12 bases between. This CDR3 comprises 13 residues. From germline, CDR1 is SGHAT and CDR2 FQNNGV. This chain's CDR3 is CASTRAANNEQFF. The CDR3 region has the DNA TGTGCCAGCACCAGGGCGGCAAACAATGAGCAGTTCTTC.

The chain links TRBV7-9 to TRBJ2-3, with 9 bases identical to TRBD2. Unmatched junction bases numbered 12, after V lost 5 bases and J lost 6 bases. Germline V CDR1 and CDR2: SEHNR, FQNEAQ (reference sequence). The CDR3 sequence is 16 residues long. The CDR3 nucleotides read TGTGCCAGCAGCCCTAGACTAGCGGCACCCCCGGATACGCAGTATTTT. Residues: CASSPRLAAPPDTQYF.

In this sample, this clone turned up once. The J gene is TRBJ1-1, the V gene TRBV19, with D perhaps TRBD1 (5 bases). Germline V gene data show CDR1 as LNHDA and CDR2 as SQIVND (reference sequence). The CDR3 consists of 12 residues. V was cut by 4 bases and J by 4 bases, with 7 bases left in between. CDR3 DNA sequence: TGTGCCAGTAGTAGGGGGACCACTGAAGCTTTCTTT. Its protein product is CASSRGTTEAFF.

This clone was picked up one time. In DNA, the CDR3 is TGTGCCAGCAGCTTCTACACCTCTGCGGAGAACACTGAAGCTTTCTTT. This translates into CASSFYTSAENTEAFF. The rearrangement links TRBV7-8 to TRBJ1-1; D gene uncertain. The V gene's germline CDR1 is SGHVS and CDR2 FQNEAQ. This CDR3 contains 16 residues. V lost 3 bases, J lost 1 base, and 15 bases lay in between.

The rearrangement uses TRBV5-3 and TRBJ2-1, with a possible D match to TRBD2 (5 bases). TRBV5-3 is an ORF for which the function is uncertain. V was shortened by 1 base and J by 7 bases, with 18 bases between the two germline ends. This CDR3 spans 16 amino acids. The CDR3 region is CARSLPSADGVNEQFF. As DNA, the CDR3 is TGTGCCAGAAGCTTGCCTTCGGCGGACGGGGTGAATGAGCAGTTCTTC.

This clone was detected a few times. This chain connects TRBV28 to TRBJ1-1; weak D call: TRBD1 (6 bases). Trimming removed 3 bases from V and 6 bases from J, with 14 bases in between. Germline-derived CDR1 and CDR2 are MDHEN and SYDVKM. The CDR3 is 14 amino acids. The CDR3 DNA reads TGTGCCAGCAGTTTCGGGGGGGCAAAACCTGAAGCTTTCTTT. Its translation: CASSFGGAKPEAFF. Combining the CDR3 with reference TRBV28 and TRBJ1-1 gives the whole variable domain DVKVTQSSRYLVKRTGEKVFLECVQDMDHENMFWYRQDPGLGLRLIYFSYDVKMKEKGDIPEGYSVSREKKERFSLILESASTNQTSMYLCASSFGGAKPEAFFGQGTRLTVV.

This clone was found once. The CDR3 loop is CSVSRETHGYTF. CDR3 in DNA: TGCAGCGTTTCCAGGGAAACCCATGGCTACACCTTC. The chain is built from TRBV29-1 and TRBJ1-2; D possibly corresponds to TRBD1 (5 bases). Trimming left V 5 bases short and J 6 bases short, with 13 bases between. In germline, CDR1 is SQVTM, CDR2 ANQGSEA. CDR3 length: 12 amino acids.

The chain joins TRBV7-2 to TRBJ1-2; D not resolved. The CDR3 is made up of 13 amino acids. In germline, CDR1 is SGHTA, CDR2 FQGNSA. V was trimmed by 6 bases and J by 2 bases, leaving 10 bases between them. In DNA, the CDR3 is TGTGCCAGCAGTCGAGGTGGGAACTATGGCTACACCTTC. Translation gives CASSRGGNYGYTF.

V and J are TRBV19 and TRBJ1-2; D is ambiguous. V lost 4 bases and J lost 2, with 14 bases in between. Germline-derived CDR1 and CDR2 are LNHDA and SQIVND (reference sequence). The CDR3 loop spans 15 amino acids. CDR3 sequence (DNA): TGTGCCAGTAGTAGCCGACGGGTCGGAAACTATGGCTACACCTTC. Its translation is CASSSRRVGNYGYTF.

The chain employs TRBV6-5 and TRBJ1-1; TRBD1 aligns across 7 bases. The CDR3 runs 16 residues. With V trimmed by 2 bases and J by 1 base, 7 bases remained unmatched. Germline CDR1 reads MNHEY; CDR2 reads SVGAGI. CDR3 bases: TGTGCCAGCAGTTACCAAACAGGGACAGCGAACACTGAAGCTTTCTTT. This codes for CASSYQTGTANTEAFF.

The DNA of the CDR3 is TGTGCCCGACAGGGGGTGGGCTCACCCCTCCACTTT. Protein: CARQGVGSPLHF. V gene TRBV30 combines with J gene TRBJ1-6, with 9 bases lining up with TRBD1. The V gene end was trimmed by 8 bases and the J gene end by 10 bases; junction bases not matched to a gene: 6. Germline V gene data show CDR1 as GTSNPN and CDR2 as SVGIG (reference sequence). The CDR3 contains 12 residues. Drawing the rest from reference TRBV30 and TRBJ1-6, the complete variable domain is SQTIHQWPATLVQPVGSPLSLECTVEGTSNPNLYWYRQAAGRGLQLLFYSVGIGQISSEVPQNLSASRPQDRQFILSSKKLLLSDSGFYLCARQGVGSPLHFGNGTRLTVT.

As regards this clone: Different DNA sequences within this sample yield the same CDR3. The chain employs TRBV11-2 and TRBJ2-3; no firm D call. Trimming pared 2 bases from V and 2 bases from J, leaving 2 bases between. CDR1 and CDR2 (germline): SGHAT, FQNNGV. CDR3 length: 12 amino acids. CDR3 loop: CASSLHTDTQYF. As DNA, the CDR3 is TGTGCCAGCAGCTTACACACAGATACGCAGTATTTT.

V usage is TRBV28 and J usage is TRBJ1-2, with TRBD1 matching over 8 bases. Per the germline V gene, CDR1 is MDHEN and CDR2 is SYDVKM. V gave up 9 bases and J gave up 2 bases; unmatched junction bases: 20. This CDR3 contains 18 residues. CDR3 nucleotides: TGTGCCAGAACATATGGGGCTTTTGGACAGGGCGGCAACTATGGCTACACCTTC. Protein sequence: CARTYGAFGQGGNYGYTF.

The rearrangement uses TRBV11-2 and TRBJ2-1, with 9 bases lining up with TRBD1. Trimming cost V 6 bases and J 5 bases; bases outside gene matches: 11. Germline CDR1 SGHAT, CDR2 FQNNGV. This CDR3 contains 16 residues. CDR3 residues: CASRVTGTGTDNEQFF. The CDR3 region has the DNA TGTGCCAGCAGGGTTACCGGGACAGGGACCGACAATGAGCAGTTCTTC.

The chain employs TRBV7-2 and TRBJ2-1; 13 bases match TRBD2. This CDR3 has 15 residues. Germline assignment: CDR1 SGHTA and CDR2 FQGNSA. J gave up 12 bases and V 3 bases, and 8 bases lay outside the gene matches. CDR3 sequence (DNA): TGTGCCAGCAGCTTGACGGGACTAGCGGGAATTGGGCAGTTCTTC. The encoded protein is CASSLTGLAGIGQFF.

The chain combines TRBV7-8 with TRBJ1-5, with TRBD1 as a possible D gene (5 bases). There are 14 residues in the CDR3. Germline CDR1 is SGHVS and CDR2 is FQNEAQ. The V and J ends lost 2 bases and 7 bases respectively, with 12 bases between them. CDR3 sequence reads: CASSLSGGGQPQHF. The CDR3 DNA reads TGTGCCAGCAGCTTAAGCGGGGGTGGGCAGCCCCAGCATTTT.

As to this clone: Distinct nucleotide sequences in the sample also encode this CDR3. V and J are TRBV18 and TRBJ2-7; TRBD2 matches 13 bases. V gave up 3 bases and J gave up 4 bases; unmatched junction bases: 3. Germline V gene sequence: CDR1 KGHSH, CDR2 LQKENI. The CDR3 consists of 15 residues. CDR3 nucleotides: TGTGCCAGCTCACCCGGGACTAGCGGGACGTACGAGCAGTACTTC. Translating it yields CASSPGTSGTYEQYF.

This chain joins TRBV7-9 and TRBJ2-7; D is uncertain. There are 13 residues in the CDR3. Germline-derived CDR1 and CDR2 are SEHNR and FQNEAQ (reference sequence). The V end was cut by 5 bases, the J end by 4 bases, with 12 bases between. CDR3 coding DNA: TGTGCCAGCAGCCCACATACAGAATACGAGCAGTACTTC. Translating it yields CASSPHTEYEQYF.

Remarks on this clone: One end of the junction does not line up with germline, which may come from a read error. The chain combines TRBV5-1 with TRBJ2-3; weak D call: TRBD1 (6 bases). The CDR3 totals 13 residues. The germline V gene has CDR1 SGHRS and CDR2 YFSETQ. The CDR3 nucleotides read TGCGCCAGCAGCCGAGACTCGACAGGTACGCAGTATTTT. Its protein product is CASSRDSTGTQYF.

This sequence joins TRBV28 and TRBJ2-7, with a tentative D call TRBD2 (5 bases). Germline loops: CDR1 MDHEN, CDR2 SYDVKM. CDR3 length: 16 amino acids. The V and J ends lost 4 bases and 0 bases respectively, with 16 bases between them. The CDR3 reads CASSSRAGSGSYEQYF. In DNA form, the CDR3 reads TGTGCCAGCAGTTCCCGAGCTGGGAGCGGCTCCTACGAGCAGTACTTC. Complete variable domain (other parts from reference TRBV28 and TRBJ2-7): DVKVTQSSRYLVKRTGEKVFLECVQDMDHENMFWYRQDPGLGLRLIYFSYDVKMKEKGDIPEGYSVSREKKERFSLILESASTNQTSMYLCASSSRAGSGSYEQYFGPGTRLTVT.

The chain uses TRBV27 and TRBJ2-7; 13 positions agree with TRBD2. The CDR3 extends over 16 amino acids. Looked up from germline, CDR1 is MNHEY and CDR2 is SMNVEV (reference sequence). The V gene end was trimmed by 5 bases and the J gene end by 5 bases; junction bases not matched to a gene: 9. The CDR3 spells CASSSRTSGRLNEQYF. The CDR3 DNA sequence: TGTGCCAGCAGTAGCCGGACTAGCGGGAGACTAAACGAGCAGTACTTC.

The rearrangement uses TRBV5-1 and TRBJ1-1; D is unresolved. V lost 4 bases, J lost 2 bases, and 15 bases lay in between. The CDR3 spans 15 residues. CDR1 SGHRS and CDR2 YFSETQ come from the germline V gene. CDR3 in amino acids: CASSRSAVTNTEAFF. CDR3 DNA sequence: TGCGCCAGCAGCCGTTCCGCAGTGACCAACACTGAAGCTTTCTTT. Combining the CDR3 with reference TRBV5-1 and TRBJ1-1 gives the whole variable domain KAGVTQTPRYLIKTRGQQVTLSCSPISGHRSVSWYQQTPGQGLQFLFEYFSETQRNKGNFPGRFSGRQFSNSRSEMNVSTLELGDSALYLCASSRSAVTNTEAFFGQGTRLTVV.

The chain recombines TRBV10-3 with TRBJ1-5; D gene ambiguous. V gave up 0 bases and J gave up 3 bases, with 9 bases separating them. The CDR3 covers 15 residues. Per germline, CDR1 ENHRY and CDR2 SYGVKD. The CDR3 sequence: CAISESGRPNQPQHF. The CDR3 DNA reads TGTGCCATCAGTGAGTCGGGCAGGCCCAATCAGCCCCAGCATTTT.

V and J are TRBV7-9 and TRBJ2-7, with D unclear. Germline assignment: CDR1 SEHNR and CDR2 FQNEAQ (reference sequence). Trimming took off 2 bases at V and 9 bases at J, with 8 bases between the two ends. The CDR3 totals 11 residues. CDR3 DNA: TGTGCCAGCAGCTTAAGGTCGGTGCAGTACTTC. Protein: CASSLRSVQYF.

The CDR3 DNA reads as TGTGCCAGCGGGACAGGGGACACCGGGGAGCTGTTTTTT. Protein: CASGTGDTGELFF. The V gene is TRBV6-5, the J gene TRBJ2-2; 10 bases align to TRBD1. This CDR3 spans 13 amino acids. CDR1 and CDR2 (germline): MNHEY, SVGAGI. V dropped 8 bases and J dropped 3; count of bases not matched to a gene: 0.